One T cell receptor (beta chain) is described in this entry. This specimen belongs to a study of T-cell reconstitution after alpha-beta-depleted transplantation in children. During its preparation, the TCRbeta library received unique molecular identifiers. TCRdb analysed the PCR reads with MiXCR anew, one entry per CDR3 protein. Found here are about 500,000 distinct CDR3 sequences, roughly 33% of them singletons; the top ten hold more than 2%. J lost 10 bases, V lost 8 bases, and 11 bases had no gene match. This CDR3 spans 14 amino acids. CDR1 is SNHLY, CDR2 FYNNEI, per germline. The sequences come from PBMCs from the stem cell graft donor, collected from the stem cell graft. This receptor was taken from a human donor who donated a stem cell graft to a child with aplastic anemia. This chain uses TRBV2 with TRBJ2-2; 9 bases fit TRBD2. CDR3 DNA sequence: TGTGCCAGCGGTCGGGCGGGAGGGCCTGCGGAGCTGTTTTTT. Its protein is CASGRAGGPAELFF.